The 3 T cell receptor beta chains listed next were all sequenced from one sample in a study of blood T cell repertoires in COVID-19. The table came from immunoSEQ multiplex PCR; TCRdb's copy has only in-frame clones and leaves some out. The data contain fewer than 200,000 clones, almost 85% of them singletons. The sequencing input was peripheral blood. Receptors were obtained from a woman aged 80 or over with acute or convalescent COVID-19.

J is TRBJ2-2 and V is TRBV6-1, with 9 bases identical to TRBD2. Losses at the gene ends were 4 bases for V and 1 base for J; bases not matched to a gene: 7. CDR3 length: 17 residues. Germline V gene data show CDR1 as MNHNS and CDR2 as SASEGT. The CDR3: CASSGAGAGGNTGELFF. CDR3 DNA sequence: TGTGCCAGCAGTGGGGCCGGAGCGGGAGGGAACACCGGGGAGCTGTTTTTT.

The rearrangement links TRBV2 to TRBJ1-2, with a tentative D call TRBD1 (5 bases). Germline V gene sequence: CDR1 SNHLY, CDR2 FYNNEI. The CDR3 is 13 residues long. Trimming took off 0 bases at V and 14 bases at J, with 16 bases between the two ends. CDR3 loop: CASSEAPIRGKTF. The CDR3 DNA reads TGTGCCAGCAGTGAAGCCCCCATCCGGGGGAAAACCTTC.

The CDR3 bases are TGCGCCAGCAGCGGACGATCACCACAGGGCTACAATGAGCAGTTCTTC. Translating gives CASSGRSPQGYNEQFF. This chain connects TRBV10-1 to TRBJ2-1, with D perhaps matching TRBD1 (6 bases). CDR3 size: 16 residues. The germline V gene has CDR1 WNHNN and CDR2 SYGVQD (reference sequence). V was trimmed by 6 bases and J by 3 bases, leaving 18 bases between them.